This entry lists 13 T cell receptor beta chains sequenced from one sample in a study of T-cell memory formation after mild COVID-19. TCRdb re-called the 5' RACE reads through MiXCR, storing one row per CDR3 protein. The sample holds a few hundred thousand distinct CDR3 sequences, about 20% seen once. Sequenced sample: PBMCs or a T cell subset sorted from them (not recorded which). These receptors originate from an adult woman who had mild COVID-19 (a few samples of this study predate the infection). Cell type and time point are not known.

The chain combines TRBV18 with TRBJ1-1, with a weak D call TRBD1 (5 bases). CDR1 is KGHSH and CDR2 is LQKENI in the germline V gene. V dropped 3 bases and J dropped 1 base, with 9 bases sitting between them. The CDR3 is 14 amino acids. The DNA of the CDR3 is TGTGCCAGCTCACCCAGGGCGAGGAACACTGAAGCTTTCTTT. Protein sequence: CASSPRARNTEAFF. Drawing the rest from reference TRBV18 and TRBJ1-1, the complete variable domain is NAGVMQNPRHLVRRRGQEARLRCSPMKGHSHVYWYRQLPEEGLKFMVYLQKENIIDESGMPKERFSAEFPKEGPSILRIQQVVRGDSAAYFCASSPRARNTEAFFGQGTRLTVV.

This CDR3 is CASSLSADGYTF. The CDR3, as DNA: TGTGCCAGCAGCTTATCGGCAGATGGCTACACCTTC. The chain carries TRBV7-9 and TRBJ1-2; D remains unclear. CDR1 and CDR2 (germline): SEHNR, FQNEAQ (reference sequence). The CDR3 covers 12 residues. V lost 2 bases, J lost 6 bases, and 7 bases lay in between.

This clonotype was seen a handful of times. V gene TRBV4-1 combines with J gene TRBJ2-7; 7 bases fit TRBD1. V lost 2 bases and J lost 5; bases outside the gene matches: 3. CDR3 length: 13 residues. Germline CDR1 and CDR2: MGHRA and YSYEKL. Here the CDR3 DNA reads TGCGCCAGCAGCCAATACGACAGGGACGAGCAGTACTTC. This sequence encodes CASSQYDRDEQYF.

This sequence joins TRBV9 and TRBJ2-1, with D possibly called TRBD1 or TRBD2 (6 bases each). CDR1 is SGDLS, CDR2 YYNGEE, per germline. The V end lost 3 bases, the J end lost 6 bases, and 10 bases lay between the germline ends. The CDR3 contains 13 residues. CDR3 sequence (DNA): TGTGCCAGCAGCGCAGGGGACTTCAATGAGCAGTTCTTC. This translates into CASSAGDFNEQFF.

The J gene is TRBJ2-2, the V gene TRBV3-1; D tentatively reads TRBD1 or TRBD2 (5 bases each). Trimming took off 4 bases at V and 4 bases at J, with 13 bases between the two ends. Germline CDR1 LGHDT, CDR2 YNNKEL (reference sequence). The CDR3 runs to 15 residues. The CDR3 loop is CASSPYGTPTGELFF. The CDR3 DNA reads TGTGCCAGCAGCCCTTACGGGACCCCCACCGGGGAGCTGTTTTTT.

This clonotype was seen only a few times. The CDR3 sequence: CASSPWGSSYEQYF. The CDR3 nucleotides read TGCGCCAGCAGCCCGTGGGGGAGCTCCTACGAGCAGTACTTC. This sequence joins TRBV5-1 and TRBJ2-7; the D call may be TRBD1 or TRBD2 (5 bases each). CDR3 length equals 14 residues. The germline V and J ends were trimmed by 4 bases and 0 bases, with 11 bases remaining between them. Germline CDR1 and CDR2: SGHRS and YFSETQ.

CDR3 residues: CATSRDRPSGGGYTF. The CDR3, as DNA: TGTGCCACCAGCAGGGACAGGCCCTCAGGGGGTGGCTACACCTTC. The chain couples TRBV15 to TRBJ1-2, with TRBD1 matching 7 bases. The CDR3 runs to 15 residues. V was clipped by 3 bases and J by 7 bases; unmatched bases: 11. Germline V lookup: CDR1 LNHNV, CDR2 YYDKDF (reference sequence).

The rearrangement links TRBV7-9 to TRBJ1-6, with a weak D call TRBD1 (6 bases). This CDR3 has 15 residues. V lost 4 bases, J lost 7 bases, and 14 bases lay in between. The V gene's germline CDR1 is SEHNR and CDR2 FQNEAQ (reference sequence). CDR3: CASSSEQGGNSPLHF. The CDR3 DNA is TGTGCCAGCAGCTCAGAACAGGGTGGGAATTCACCCCTCCACTTT.

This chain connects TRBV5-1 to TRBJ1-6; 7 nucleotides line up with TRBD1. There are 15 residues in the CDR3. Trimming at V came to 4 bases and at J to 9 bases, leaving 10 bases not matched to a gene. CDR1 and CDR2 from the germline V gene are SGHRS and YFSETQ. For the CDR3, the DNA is TGCGCCAGCAGCATTGGAGGGGGCATGGGTTCACCCCTCCACTTT. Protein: CASSIGGGMGSPLHF.

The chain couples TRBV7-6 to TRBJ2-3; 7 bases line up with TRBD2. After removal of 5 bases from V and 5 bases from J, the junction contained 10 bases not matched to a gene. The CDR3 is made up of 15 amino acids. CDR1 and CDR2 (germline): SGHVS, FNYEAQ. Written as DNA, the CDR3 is TGTGCCAGCAGCCCCTCTAGCGGTTTTGGAGATACGCAGTATTTT. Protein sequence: CASSPSSGFGDTQYF.

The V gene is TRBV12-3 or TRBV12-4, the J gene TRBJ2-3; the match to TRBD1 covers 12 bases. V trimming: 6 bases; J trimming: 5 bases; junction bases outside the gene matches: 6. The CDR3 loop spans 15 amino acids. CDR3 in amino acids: CASSRDRGREDTQYF. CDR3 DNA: TGTGCCAGCAGCCGGGACAGGGGGCGCGAAGATACGCAGTATTTT.

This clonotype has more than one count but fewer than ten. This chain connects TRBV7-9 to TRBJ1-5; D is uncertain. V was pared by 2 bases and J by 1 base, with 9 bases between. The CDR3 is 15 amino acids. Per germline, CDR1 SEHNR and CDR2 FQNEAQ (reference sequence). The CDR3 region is CASSLLAGSNQPQHF. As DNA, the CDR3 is TGTGCCAGCAGCTTATTGGCCGGGAGCAATCAGCCCCAGCATTTT. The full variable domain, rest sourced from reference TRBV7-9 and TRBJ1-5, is DTGVSQNPRHKITKRGQNVTFRCDPISEHNRLYWYRQTLGQGPEFLTYFQNEAQLEKSRLLSDRFSAERPKGSFSTLEIQRTEQGDSAMYLCASSLLAGSNQPQHFGDGTRLSIL.

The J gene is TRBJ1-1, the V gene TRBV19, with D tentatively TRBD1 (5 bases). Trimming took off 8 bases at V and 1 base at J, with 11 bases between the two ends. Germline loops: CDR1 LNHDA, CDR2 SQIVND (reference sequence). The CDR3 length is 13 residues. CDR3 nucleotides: TGTGCCAGTGATGAAGGGGAGAACACTGAAGCTTTCTTT. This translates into CASDEGENTEAFF.